The TCR beta chain under discussion was sequenced for a study of T cells expressing NK-cell markers. Study details: The TCR beta repertoires originated in sorted CD3+CD56+NKG2C+, CD3+CD56+NKG2C- and CD3+CD56-NKG2C+ T cells. The eight sequenced donors comprised seven who were HCMV-seropositive and one who was seronegative.

With the 5' RACE reads reprocessed, TCRdb shows one record per CDR3 protein and no DNA. This listing includes over 200,000 distinct CDR3 sequences. The CDR3 is made up of 15 amino acids. The germline CDR1 and CDR2 sequences are SGHTA and FQGNSA. A word on this clonotype: Its antigen is undetermined.

Findings of the study overall: In several donors, dominant clonotypes made up roughly 25-60.1% of CD3+CD56-NKG2C+ cells.

This sequence originates from a man between 18 and 35 years old in good health. The chain uses TRBV7-2 and TRBJ2-7. Sequenced material: blood T cells: a sorted CD56 or NKG2C T cell subset, CD4+ or CD8+ T cells, or bulk PBMC T cells (not recorded which). The CDR3 loop reads CASSSSGLQGVEQYF. Looking up the rest from reference TRBV7-2 and TRBJ2-7 gives the full variable domain: GAGVSQSPSNKVTEKGKDVELRCDPISGHTALYWYRQSLGQGLEFLIYFQGNSAPDKSGLPSDRFSAERTGGSVSTLTIQRTQQEDSAVYLCASSSSGLQGVEQYFGPGTRLTVT.